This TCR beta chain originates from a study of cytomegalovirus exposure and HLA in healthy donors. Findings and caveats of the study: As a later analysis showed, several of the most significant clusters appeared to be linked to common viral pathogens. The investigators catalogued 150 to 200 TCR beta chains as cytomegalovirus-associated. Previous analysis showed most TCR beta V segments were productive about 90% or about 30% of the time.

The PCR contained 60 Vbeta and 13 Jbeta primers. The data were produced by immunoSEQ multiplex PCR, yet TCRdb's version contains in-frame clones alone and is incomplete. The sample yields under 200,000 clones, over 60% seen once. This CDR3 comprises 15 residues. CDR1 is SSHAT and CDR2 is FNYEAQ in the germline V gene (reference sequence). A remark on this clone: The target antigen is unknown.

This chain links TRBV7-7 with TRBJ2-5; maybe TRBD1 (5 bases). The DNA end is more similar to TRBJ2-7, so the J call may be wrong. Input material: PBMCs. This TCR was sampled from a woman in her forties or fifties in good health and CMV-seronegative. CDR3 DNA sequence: TGTGCCAGCAGCTCAGGGCCCGGACGCTCCTACGAGCAGTACTTC. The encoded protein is CASSSGPGRSYEQYF.